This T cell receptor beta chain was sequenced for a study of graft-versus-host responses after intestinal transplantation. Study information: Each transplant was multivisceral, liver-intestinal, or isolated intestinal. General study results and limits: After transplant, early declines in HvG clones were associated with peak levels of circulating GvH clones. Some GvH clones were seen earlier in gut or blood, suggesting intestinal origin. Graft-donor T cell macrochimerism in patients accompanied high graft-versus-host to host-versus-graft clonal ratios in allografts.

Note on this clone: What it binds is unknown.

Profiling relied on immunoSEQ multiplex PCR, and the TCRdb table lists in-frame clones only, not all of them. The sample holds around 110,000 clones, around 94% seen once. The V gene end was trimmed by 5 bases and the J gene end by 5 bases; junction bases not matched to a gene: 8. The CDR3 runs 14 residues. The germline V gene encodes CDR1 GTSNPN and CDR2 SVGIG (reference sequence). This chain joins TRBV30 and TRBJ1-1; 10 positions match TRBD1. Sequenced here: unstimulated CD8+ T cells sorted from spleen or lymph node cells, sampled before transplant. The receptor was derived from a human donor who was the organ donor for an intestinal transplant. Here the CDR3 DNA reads TGTGCCTGGGATTCCGGGACAGGGGTGACTGAAGCTTTCTTT. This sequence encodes CAWDSGTGVTEAFF. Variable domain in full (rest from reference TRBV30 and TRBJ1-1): SQTIHQWPATLVQPVGSPLSLECTVEGTSNPNLYWYRQAAGRGLQLLFYSVGIGQISSEVPQNLSASRPQDRQFILSSKKLLLSDSGFYLCAWDSGTGVTEAFFGQGTRLTVV.